The 30 T cell receptor beta chains presented below share a single source sample, sequenced in a study of T cells in tuberculosis (dated by TCRdb to 2016 to 2019). Receptor amplification or capture employed the immunoSEQ multiplex PCR assay. Held by TCRdb, this immuneACCESS table contains in-frame sequences only and omits some clones. Under half of the omission traces to an unresolved V gene where checked; the cause of the rest is unknown. Here the sample has 25,000 to 35,000 clones; under 95% occur a single time. The top ten clonotypes cover about 6.8% of the sample. The sample's time point label, decoded: new active TB diagnosis, blood taken before or within 7 days of starting treatment. The sequencing here drew on PBMCs, taken at tuberculosis diagnosis. The source is an adult with tuberculosis.

The chain has TRBV2 and TRBJ1-1, with TRBD1 matching 7 bases. In germline, CDR1 is SNHLY, CDR2 FYNNEI. The CDR3 is 15 residues long. V shed 5 bases, J shed 0 bases, and the junction held 6 bases outside the gene matches. The CDR3 loop is CASSSTTGVNTEAFF. Here the CDR3 DNA reads TGTGCCAGCAGTTCCACCACAGGGGTGAACACTGAAGCTTTCTTT.

The rearrangement joins TRBV6-5 to TRBJ2-1; D unclear. The CDR3 sequence is 14 residues long. V was trimmed by 0 bases and J by 6 bases, leaving 9 bases between them. The germline CDR1 and CDR2 sequences are MNHEY and SVGAGI. The CDR3 DNA follows: TGTGCCAGCAGTTACTCCGCCACTCCCAATGAGCAGTTCTTC. It is translated as CASSYSATPNEQFF.

V and J are TRBV21-1 and TRBJ2-5; TRBD1, the D gene given by the table, was not confirmed from the DNA. TRBV21-1 is annotated as a pseudogene. CDR3 size: 14 residues. The CDR3 DNA is TGTGCCAGCAGCAGGGCAGGGGTTAGAGAGACCCAGTACTTC. This translates into CASSRAGVRETQYF.

The V and J genes are TRBV12-5 and TRBJ1-2; D is possibly TRBD1 (6 bases). V was clipped by 6 bases and J by 6 bases, with 23 bases between them. Germline V gene data show CDR1 as LGHNT and CDR2 as FRNRAP. This CDR3 spans 16 amino acids. CDR3 coding DNA: TGTGCTAGTGGCAAATCTCAGGGGCGGGGAGGGAATGGCTACACCTTC. As protein: CASGKSQGRGGNGYTF.

This sequence joins TRBV9 and TRBJ1-1; a possible D gene is TRBD1 (5 bases). CDR1 is SGDLS and CDR2 is YYNGEE in the germline V gene. The V and J ends lost 0 bases and 1 base respectively, with 13 bases between them. The CDR3 spans 16 residues. The CDR3 sequence is CASSVVRTGPNTEAFF. The CDR3 DNA is TGTGCCAGCAGCGTAGTTCGAACAGGACCGAACACTGAAGCTTTCTTT.

The gene calls are TRBV18 and TRBJ2-5, with 12 bases identical to TRBD2. CDR1 and CDR2 (germline): KGHSH, LQKENI. This CDR3 comprises 17 residues. Unmatched junction bases numbered 11, after V lost 6 bases and J lost 3 bases. CDR3 DNA: TGTGCCAGCTCCCAAATTATGACTAGCGGGAGTGAAGAGACCCAGTACTTC. Protein product: CASSQIMTSGSEETQYF.

The rearrangement uses TRBV4-3 and TRBJ2-3; a possible D gene is TRBD2 (6 bases). V was shortened by 3 bases and J by 2 bases, with 12 bases between the two germline ends. Looked up from germline, CDR1 is LGHNA and CDR2 is YSLEER. The CDR3 is made up of 15 amino acids. Written as DNA, the CDR3 is TGCGCCAGCAGCCAGGCGGGACTTACCACAGATACGCAGTATTTT. Its protein is CASSQAGLTTDTQYF.

This chain's CDR3 is CASSAGNEQFF. The CDR3 DNA sequence: TGTGCCAGCAGTGCCGGCAATGAGCAGTTCTTC. V and J are TRBV2 and TRBJ2-1; D gene uncertain. The CDR3 is 11 amino acids. With 4 bases removed from V and 6 bases from J, the gap between germline ends came to 4 bases. Germline V gene data show CDR1 as SNHLY and CDR2 as FYNNEI.

The gene calls are TRBV5-4 and TRBJ2-5, with 12 bases lining up with TRBD2. The CDR3 contains 18 residues. Germline lookup yields CDR1 SGHNT and CDR2 YYREEE (reference sequence). The trim removed 0 bases at V and 3 bases at J, leaving 9 bases unmatched. CDR3 sequence: CASSLGGLAGLLKETQYF. The CDR3 coding sequence is TGTGCCAGCAGCTTGGGGGGACTAGCGGGCCTACTTAAAGAGACCCAGTACTTC.

This chain uses TRBV9 with TRBJ2-7, with D unresolved. Trimming removed 0 bases from V and 1 base from J, with 8 bases in between. Germline values: CDR1 SGDLS, CDR2 YYNGEE. There are 14 residues in the CDR3. The CDR3 loop is CASSVDLRSYEQYF. The DNA of the CDR3 is TGTGCCAGCAGCGTAGATCTCAGATCCTACGAGCAGTACTTC.

The chain has TRBV5-1 and TRBJ2-2; 12 bases fit TRBD2. Germline loops: CDR1 SGHRS, CDR2 YFSETQ. This CDR3 is 18 amino acids long. J gave up 6 bases and V 4 bases, and 13 bases lay outside the gene matches. The CDR3 bases are TGCGCCAGCAGCCCTGGACTAGCGGGATTCTCCTATTCCGGGGAGCTGTTTTTT. This codes for CASSPGLAGFSYSGELFF. Combining the CDR3 with reference TRBV5-1 and TRBJ2-2 gives the whole variable domain KAGVTQTPRYLIKTRGQQVTLSCSPISGHRSVSWYQQTPGQGLQFLFEYFSETQRNKGNFPGRFSGRQFSNSRSEMNVSTLELGDSALYLCASSPGLAGFSYSGELFFGEGSRLTVL.

The chain is built from TRBV2 and TRBJ2-1; the D gene is possibly TRBD2 (7 bases). Germline CDR1 is SNHLY and CDR2 is FYNNEI. The CDR3 runs to 14 residues. Trimming left V 6 bases short and J 5 bases short, with 14 bases between. Here the CDR3 DNA reads TGTGCCAGCAGGGGAGGGGGGACGAACAATGAGCAGTTCTTC. Translation gives CASRGGGTNNEQFF.

V is TRBV19 and J is TRBJ1-2; 10 bases align to TRBD1. Germline-derived CDR1 and CDR2 are LNHDA and SQIVND (reference sequence). This CDR3 has 13 amino acids. Trimming cost V 7 bases and J 5 bases; bases outside gene matches: 4. The CDR3: CASNDRGHYGYTF. Written as DNA, the CDR3 is TGTGCCAGTAACGACAGGGGGCATTATGGCTACACCTTC.

The chain recombines TRBV27 with TRBJ2-7; D is perhaps TRBD2 (6 bases). CDR1 and CDR2 from the germline V gene are MNHEY and SMNVEV (reference sequence). The CDR3 is made up of 17 amino acids. The ends were cut back, 0 bases at V and 0 bases at J, with 15 bases in the middle. CDR3 region: CASSLSRGTGLSYEQYF. The CDR3 nucleotides read TGTGCCAGCAGTTTATCGCGGGGTACGGGACTCTCCTACGAGCAGTACTTC.

The chain is built from TRBV27 and TRBJ2-7, with 7 bases identical to TRBD1. Trimming at V came to 8 bases and at J to 1 base, leaving 5 bases not matched to a gene. Germline values: CDR1 MNHEY, CDR2 SMNVEV (reference sequence). The CDR3 runs to 13 residues. The CDR3 nucleotides read TGTGCCAGCGGACACAGGGGATCCTACGAGCAGTACTTC. Its translation is CASGHRGSYEQYF.

The chain links TRBV6-1 to TRBJ2-7, with D maybe TRBD1 (5 bases). The CDR3 is made up of 11 amino acids. The ends were cut back, 9 bases at V and 2 bases at J, with 8 bases in the middle. Germline CDR1 reads MNHNS; CDR2 reads SASEGT. This CDR3 is CASGATYEQYF. The CDR3 bases are TGTGCCAGTGGGGCTACCTACGAGCAGTACTTC.

The chain uses TRBV18 and TRBJ1-6; TRBD1 matches 11 bases. The CDR3 contains 13 residues. Germline CDR1 is KGHSH and CDR2 is LQKENI. J gave up 10 bases and V 6 bases, and 2 bases lay outside the gene matches. CDR3 nucleotides: TGTGCCAGCTCGGGACAGGGGGAGTCACCCCTCCACTTT. Amino acid sequence: CASSGQGESPLHF.

CDR3 amino acids: CASSPPGPGAGRSDTQYF. In DNA, the CDR3 is TGTGCCAGCTCACCACCGGGGCCGGGAGCCGGCAGGTCAGATACGCAGTATTTT. The chain employs TRBV18 and TRBJ2-3, with a weak D call TRBD2 (6 bases). CDR1 and CDR2 (germline): KGHSH, LQKENI. Between the trimmed V and J ends, which lost 0 bases and 4 bases, there was a span of 20 bases. There are 18 residues in the CDR3.

J is TRBJ2-2 and V is TRBV25-1; maybe TRBD1 (6 bases). Germline assignment: CDR1 MGHDK and CDR2 SYGVNS. Trimming stripped 6 bases from V and 6 bases from J, with 8 bases between. This CDR3 has 12 amino acids. CDR3 loop: CASSSGAGELFF. The CDR3 nucleotides are TGTGCCAGCAGCTCAGGGGCCGGGGAGCTGTTTTTT. The whole variable domain, filled in from reference TRBV25-1 and TRBJ2-2, reads EADIYQTPRYLVIGTGKKITLECSQTMGHDKMYWYQQDPGMELHLIHYSYGVNSTEKGDLSSESTVSRIRTEHFPLTLESARPSHTSQYLCASSSGAGELFFGEGSRLTVL.

The chain links TRBV11-2 to TRBJ1-1; 7 bases map to TRBD1. The junction had 3 bases not matched to a gene; V was cut back by 4 bases and J by 7 bases. The CDR3 runs 12 residues. Germline-derived CDR1 and CDR2 are SGHAT and FQNNGV. The CDR3 region has the DNA TGTGCCAGCAGCTATGGGGACAGTGAAGCTTTCTTT. It encodes CASSYGDSEAFF.

In this sample, this clone turned up once. The J gene is TRBJ2-2, the V gene TRBV30; 7 bases align to TRBD2. With 2 bases clipped from V and 0 bases from J, the junction kept 6 bases outside the gene matches. This CDR3 contains 16 residues. Germline V CDR1 and CDR2: GTSNPN, SVGIG (reference sequence). The DNA of the CDR3 is TGTGCCTGGAGTCCCTTACGGGGGGCGAACACCGGGGAGCTGTTTTTT. Amino acid sequence: CAWSPLRGANTGELFF.

This clone was observed a single time. In DNA, the CDR3 is TGTGCCACCAGCGAGCCCGAATGGAACACTGAAGCTTTCTTT. This codes for CATSEPEWNTEAFF. The chain carries TRBV15 and TRBJ1-1; no reliable D call. CDR1 and CDR2 from the germline V gene are LNHNV and YYDKDF (reference sequence). The V end was cut by 5 bases, the J end by 1 base, with 11 bases between. The CDR3 is 14 amino acids.

V gene TRBV2 combines with J gene TRBJ2-5; 9 bases agree with TRBD2. CDR3 length equals 15 residues. Per the germline V gene, CDR1 is SNHLY and CDR2 is FYNNEI. V trimming: 5 bases; J trimming: 3 bases; junction bases outside the gene matches: 7. The CDR3: CASSQTTSGEETQYF. The CDR3 DNA reads TGTGCCAGCAGTCAAACGACTAGCGGAGAAGAGACCCAGTACTTC.

This chain connects TRBV25-1 to TRBJ2-3; D remains ambiguous. CDR3 size: 15 residues. Germline values: CDR1 MGHDK, CDR2 SYGVNS. V was trimmed by 4 bases and J by 0 bases, leaving 11 bases between them. The CDR3 protein is CASSGGVVSTDTQYF. CDR3 sequence (DNA): TGTGCCAGCAGTGGAGGAGTGGTCAGCACAGATACGCAGTATTTT.

Points on this clone: At one end, the junction sequence differs from germline, possibly due to a read error. The chain links TRBV6-1 to TRBJ2-7, with 7 positions matching TRBD1. There are 15 residues in the CDR3. CDR1 is MNHNS and CDR2 is SASEGT in the germline V gene. DNA of the CDR3: TGTGCCTGCAGGGGAGCGAGGACAGGAGATTACGAGCAGTACTTC. This encodes CACRGARTGDYEQYF.

This clone was detected once. The chain has TRBV19 and TRBJ2-7, with TRBD2 matching over 8 bases. The CDR3 spans 14 residues. J was trimmed by 2 bases and V by 7 bases; bases with no gene match: 7. Germline loops: CDR1 LNHDA, CDR2 SQIVND (reference sequence). The chain's CDR3 is CASTQRGRAYEQYF. The CDR3 nucleotides read TGTGCCAGTACCCAGCGGGGGAGAGCCTACGAGCAGTACTTC.

V and J are TRBV28 and TRBJ2-7, with 7 bases fitting TRBD1. The CDR3 totals 17 residues. V gave up 5 bases and J gave up 3 bases; unmatched junction bases: 16. CDR1 is MDHEN, CDR2 SYDVKM, per germline. As DNA, the CDR3 is TGTGCCAGCAGTGGGGGACAGCCGTCTAAGGGCCTCTACGAGCAGTACTTC. Its translation: CASSGGQPSKGLYEQYF.

The gene calls are TRBV4-3 and TRBJ2-1, with 10 bases identical to TRBD2. Per germline, CDR1 LGHNA and CDR2 YSLEER. The J segment lost 4 bases and the V segment lost 0 bases, leaving 6 bases of the junction unmatched. The CDR3 contains 17 residues. The CDR3, as DNA: TGCGCCAGCAGCCAAGATAGGTTAGCGGGGGGTTACAATGAGCAGTTCTTC. It yields the protein CASSQDRLAGGYNEQFF.

The CDR3 DNA is TGTGCCAGCAGCCAAGATCCCCAAACGCCGGGGGTTTATGGCTACACCTTC. Its translation: CASSQDPQTPGVYGYTF. The chain employs TRBV14 and TRBJ1-2; TRBD1 might be the D (5 bases). CDR3 length: 17 amino acids. V lost 0 bases and J lost 5, with 19 bases in between. CDR1 and CDR2 from the germline V gene are SGHDN and FVKESK.

This chain links TRBV7-2 with TRBJ1-2; D is uncertain. V gave up 6 bases and J gave up 4 bases, with 18 bases separating them. CDR3 length: 15 residues. Germline loops: CDR1 SGHTA, CDR2 FQGNSA. In nucleotides, the CDR3 is TGTGCCAGCAGTCGCGATACGTCAGCGATCTATGGCTACACCTTC. It yields the protein CASSRDTSAIYGYTF.